This entry lists 3 T cell receptor beta chains sequenced from one sample in a study of Ad26.COV2.S vaccination and SARS-CoV-2 variants. Treatment noted: roughly 20 received Ad26.COV2.S at low or high dose, single or two shots; several received placebo; per-sample allocation not given. On day 63 after the first injection, vaccine and placebo recipients gave samples. Sequencing used immunoSEQ multiplex PCR; TCRdb keeps in-frame clones, though not all of them. Of 440,000 or so clones listed, about 88% are singletons. The sequencing used peripheral blood, collected in a trial of Ad26.COV2.S vaccine versus placebo. Receptor source: a person between 18 and 65 years old who received the Ad26.COV2.S COVID-19 vaccine or a placebo.

This clone was found a few times. J is TRBJ2-1 and V is TRBV19, with 9 bases fitting TRBD2. Germline V gene data show CDR1 as LNHDA and CDR2 as SQIVND (reference sequence). The V and J ends lost 1 base and 4 bases, in that order; junction bases with no gene match: 8. The CDR3 consists of 17 residues. CDR3 sequence: CASSIGRTSGLYNEQFF. CDR3 DNA sequence: TGTGCCAGTAGTATAGGGAGAACTAGCGGGCTTTACAATGAGCAGTTCTTC.

As regards this clone: At the DNA level, this CDR3 is encoded by other sequences in the same sample as well. The rearrangement joins TRBV9 to TRBJ2-1, with TRBD2 matching over 7 bases. This CDR3 region has 16 residues. J lost 0 bases, V lost 1 base, and 4 bases had no gene match. Germline CDR1 is SGDLS and CDR2 is YYNGEE. In DNA form, the CDR3 reads TGTGCCAGCAGCGTATCGGGGGGAAGCTCCTACAATGAGCAGTTCTTC. Its translation: CASSVSGGSSYNEQFF.

J is TRBJ1-1 and V is TRBV28; D gene unclear. The germline CDR1 and CDR2 sequences are MDHEN and SYDVKM. V was pared by 7 bases and J by 0 bases, with 3 bases between. The CDR3 is 11 residues long. The CDR3 region has the DNA TGTGCCAGCACGCTGAACACTGAAGCTTTCTTT. Translating it yields CASTLNTEAFF.